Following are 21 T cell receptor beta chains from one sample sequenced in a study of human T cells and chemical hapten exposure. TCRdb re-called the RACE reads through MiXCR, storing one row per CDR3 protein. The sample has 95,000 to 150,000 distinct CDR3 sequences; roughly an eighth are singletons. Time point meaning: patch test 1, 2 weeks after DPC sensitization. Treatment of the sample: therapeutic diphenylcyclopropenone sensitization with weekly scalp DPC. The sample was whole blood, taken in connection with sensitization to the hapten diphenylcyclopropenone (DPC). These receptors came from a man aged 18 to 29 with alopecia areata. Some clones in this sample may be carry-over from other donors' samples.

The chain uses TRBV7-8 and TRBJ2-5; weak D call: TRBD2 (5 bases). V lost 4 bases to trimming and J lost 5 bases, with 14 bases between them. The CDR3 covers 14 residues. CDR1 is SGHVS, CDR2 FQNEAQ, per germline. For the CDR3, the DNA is TGTGCCAGCAGCTCAGGACGAGGGAGTGAGACCCAGTACTTC. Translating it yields CASSSGRGSETQYF.

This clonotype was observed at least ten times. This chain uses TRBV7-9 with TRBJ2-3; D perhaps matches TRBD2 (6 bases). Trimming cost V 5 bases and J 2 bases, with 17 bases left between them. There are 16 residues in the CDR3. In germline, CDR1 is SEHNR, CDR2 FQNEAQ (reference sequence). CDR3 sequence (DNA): TGTGCCAGCAGCGCCCCCCAGGACTATCACACAGATACGCAGTATTTT. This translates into CASSAPQDYHTDTQYF.

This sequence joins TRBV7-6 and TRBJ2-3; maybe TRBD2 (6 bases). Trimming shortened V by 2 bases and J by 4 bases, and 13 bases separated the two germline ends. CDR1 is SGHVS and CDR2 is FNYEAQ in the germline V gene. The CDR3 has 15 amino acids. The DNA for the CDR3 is TGTGCCAGCAGCTTATCGGCGGGGATCGCAGATACGCAGTATTTT. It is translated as CASSLSAGIADTQYF.

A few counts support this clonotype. The CDR3 region is CSVKDGKRSYNEQFF. CDR3 sequence (DNA): TGCAGCGTGAAGGACGGGAAGAGGTCTTACAATGAGCAGTTCTTC. The chain is built from TRBV29-1 and TRBJ2-1; D is possibly TRBD2 (5 bases). V was clipped by 6 bases and J by 4 bases, with 19 bases between them. This CDR3 contains 15 residues. CDR1 and CDR2 (germline): SQVTM, ANQGSEA.

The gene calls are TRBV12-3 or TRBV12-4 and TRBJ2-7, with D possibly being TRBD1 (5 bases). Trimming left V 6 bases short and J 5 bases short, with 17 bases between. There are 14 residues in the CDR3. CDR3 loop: CASSPHGQGHEQYF. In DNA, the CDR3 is TGTGCCAGCAGCCCCCATGGGCAGGGCCACGAGCAGTACTTC.

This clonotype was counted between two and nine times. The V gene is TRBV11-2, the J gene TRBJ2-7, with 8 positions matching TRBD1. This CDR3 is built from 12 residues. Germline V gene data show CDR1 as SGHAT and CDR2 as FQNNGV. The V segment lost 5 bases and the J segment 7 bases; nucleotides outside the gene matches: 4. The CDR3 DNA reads TGTGCCAGCAGCCGAGACAGGGGAGAGCAGTACTTC. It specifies CASSRDRGEQYF.

CDR3 DNA sequence: TGTGCCAGCAGCTCGCTGGGGCTGACAGGAGACCTCACCGGGGAGCTGTTTTTT. The encoded protein is CASSSLGLTGDLTGELFF. The gene calls are TRBV7-6 and TRBJ2-2; D is perhaps TRBD1 (6 bases). This CDR3 comprises 18 residues. V dropped 4 bases and J dropped 4 bases, with 22 bases sitting between them. CDR1 and CDR2 from the germline V gene are SGHVS and FNYEAQ.

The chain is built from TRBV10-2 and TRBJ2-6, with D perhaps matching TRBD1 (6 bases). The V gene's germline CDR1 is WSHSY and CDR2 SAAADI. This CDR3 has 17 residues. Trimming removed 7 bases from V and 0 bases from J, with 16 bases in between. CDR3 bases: TGCGCCAGCACCTACAGGGTTTTAGGCTCTGGGGCCAACGTCCTGACTTTC. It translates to CASTYRVLGSGANVLTF.

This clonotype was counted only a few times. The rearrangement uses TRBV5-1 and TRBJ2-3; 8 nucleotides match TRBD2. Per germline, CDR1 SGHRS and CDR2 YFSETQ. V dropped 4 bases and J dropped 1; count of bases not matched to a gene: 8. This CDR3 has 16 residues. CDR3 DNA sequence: TGCGCCAGCAGCCTGCGGGGGACTAGTGGCACAGATACGCAGTATTTT. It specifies CASSLRGTSGTDTQYF.

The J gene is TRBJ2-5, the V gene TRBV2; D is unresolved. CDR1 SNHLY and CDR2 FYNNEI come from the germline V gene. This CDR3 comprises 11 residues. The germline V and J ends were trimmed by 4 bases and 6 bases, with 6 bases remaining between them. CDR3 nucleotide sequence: TGTGCCAGCAGTGTTATGCAGACCCAGTACTTC. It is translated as CASSVMQTQYF. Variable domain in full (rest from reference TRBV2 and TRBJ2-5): EPEVTQTPSHQVTQMGQEVILRCVPISNHLYFYWYRQILGQKVEFLVSFYNNEISEKSEIFDDQFSVERPDGSNFTLKIRSTKLEDSAMYFCASSVMQTQYFGPGTRLLVL.

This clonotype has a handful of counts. CDR3 sequence reads: CASRIPGLADNEQFF. The CDR3 DNA reads TGTGCCAGCAGAATCCCGGGACTAGCAGACAATGAGCAGTTCTTC. This chain uses TRBV11-2 with TRBJ2-1, with 9 bases lining up with TRBD2. Germline CDR1 reads SGHAT; CDR2 reads FQNNGV. The CDR3 runs 15 residues. Germline trimming cut 6 bases from V and 5 bases from J; bases unmatched to any gene: 8.

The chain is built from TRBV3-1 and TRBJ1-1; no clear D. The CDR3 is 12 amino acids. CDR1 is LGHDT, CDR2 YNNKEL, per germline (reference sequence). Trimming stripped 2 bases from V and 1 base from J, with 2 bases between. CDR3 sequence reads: CASSQKNTEAFF. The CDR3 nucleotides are TGTGCCAGCAGCCAAAAGAACACTGAAGCTTTCTTT.

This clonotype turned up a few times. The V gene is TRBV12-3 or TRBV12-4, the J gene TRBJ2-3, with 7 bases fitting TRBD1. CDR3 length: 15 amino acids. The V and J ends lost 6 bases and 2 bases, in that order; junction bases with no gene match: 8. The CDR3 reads CASRYTGQLTDTQYF. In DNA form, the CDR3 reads TGTGCCAGCAGGTACACGGGACAGCTCACAGATACGCAGTATTTT.

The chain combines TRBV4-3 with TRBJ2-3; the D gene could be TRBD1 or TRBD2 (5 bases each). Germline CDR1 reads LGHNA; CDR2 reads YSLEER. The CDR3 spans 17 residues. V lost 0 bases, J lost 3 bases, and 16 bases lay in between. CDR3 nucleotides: TGCGCCAGCAGCCAAGAGACGGGGCCATTAAGGACAGATACGCAGTATTTT. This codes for CASSQETGPLRTDTQYF.

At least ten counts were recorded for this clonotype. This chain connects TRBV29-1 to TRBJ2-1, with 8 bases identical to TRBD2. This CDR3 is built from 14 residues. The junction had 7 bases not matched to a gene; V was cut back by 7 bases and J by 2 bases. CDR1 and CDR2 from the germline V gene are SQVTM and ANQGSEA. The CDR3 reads CSGNLAGPYNEQFF. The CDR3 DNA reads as TGCAGCGGGAACCTAGCGGGCCCCTACAATGAGCAGTTCTTC.

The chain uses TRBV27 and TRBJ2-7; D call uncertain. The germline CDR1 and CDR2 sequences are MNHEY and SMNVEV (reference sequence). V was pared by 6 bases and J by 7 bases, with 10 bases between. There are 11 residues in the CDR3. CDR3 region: CASRTAGEQYF. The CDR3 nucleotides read TGTGCCAGCAGAACCGCTGGGGAGCAGTACTTC.

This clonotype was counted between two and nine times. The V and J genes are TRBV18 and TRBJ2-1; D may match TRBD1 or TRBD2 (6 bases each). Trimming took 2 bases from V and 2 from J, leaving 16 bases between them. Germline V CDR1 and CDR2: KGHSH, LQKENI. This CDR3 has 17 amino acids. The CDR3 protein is CASSPSGGGPPYNEQFF. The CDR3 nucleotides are TGTGCCAGCTCACCAAGTGGAGGGGGACCGCCCTACAATGAGCAGTTCTTC. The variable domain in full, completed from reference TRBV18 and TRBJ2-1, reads NAGVMQNPRHLVRRRGQEARLRCSPMKGHSHVYWYRQLPEEGLKFMVYLQKENIIDESGMPKERFSAEFPKEGPSILRIQQVVRGDSAAYFCASSPSGGGPPYNEQFFGPGTRLTVL.

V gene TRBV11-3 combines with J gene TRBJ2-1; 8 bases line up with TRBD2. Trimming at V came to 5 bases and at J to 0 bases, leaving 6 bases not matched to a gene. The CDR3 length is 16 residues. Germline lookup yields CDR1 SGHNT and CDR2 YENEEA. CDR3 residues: CASSLAGGSSYNEQFF. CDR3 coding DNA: TGTGCCAGCAGCCTTGCGGGAGGAAGCTCCTACAATGAGCAGTTCTTC.

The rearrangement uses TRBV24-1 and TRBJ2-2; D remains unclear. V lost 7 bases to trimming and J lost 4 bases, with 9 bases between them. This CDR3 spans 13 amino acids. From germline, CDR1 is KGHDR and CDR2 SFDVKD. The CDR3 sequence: CATRRGVTGELFF. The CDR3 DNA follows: TGTGCCACCAGGAGAGGAGTCACCGGGGAGCTGTTTTTT.

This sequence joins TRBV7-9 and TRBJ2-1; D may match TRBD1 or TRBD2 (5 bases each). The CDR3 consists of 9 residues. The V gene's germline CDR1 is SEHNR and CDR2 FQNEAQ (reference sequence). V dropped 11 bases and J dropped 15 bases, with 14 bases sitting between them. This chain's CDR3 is CAEGPVPFF. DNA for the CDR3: TGTGCCGAGGGGCCAGTCCCGTTCTTC.

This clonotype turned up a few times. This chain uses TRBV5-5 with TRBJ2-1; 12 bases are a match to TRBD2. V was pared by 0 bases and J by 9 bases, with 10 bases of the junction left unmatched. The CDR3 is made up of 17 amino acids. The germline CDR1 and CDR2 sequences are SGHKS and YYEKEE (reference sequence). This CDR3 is CASSLATGLAGMGEQFF. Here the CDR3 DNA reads TGTGCCAGCAGCTTGGCTACAGGACTAGCGGGGATGGGTGAGCAGTTCTTC.